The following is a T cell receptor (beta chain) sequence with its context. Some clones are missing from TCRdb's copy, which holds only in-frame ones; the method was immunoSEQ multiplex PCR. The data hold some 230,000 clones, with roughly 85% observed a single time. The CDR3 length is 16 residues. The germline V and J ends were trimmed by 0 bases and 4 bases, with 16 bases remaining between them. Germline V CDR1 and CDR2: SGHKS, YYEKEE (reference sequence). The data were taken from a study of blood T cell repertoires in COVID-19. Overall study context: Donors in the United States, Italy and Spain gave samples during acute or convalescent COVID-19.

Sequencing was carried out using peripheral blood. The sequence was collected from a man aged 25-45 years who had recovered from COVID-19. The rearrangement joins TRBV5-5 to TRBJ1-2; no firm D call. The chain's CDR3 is CASSLGEAGIGYGYTF. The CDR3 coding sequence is TGTGCCAGCAGCTTGGGAGAAGCGGGGATAGGCTATGGCTACACCTTC.